This TCR beta chain was sequenced in a study of metastatic and nonmetastatic thyroid tumors. Study-level information: Repertoire comparison spanned blood and tumor or nodule tissue of malignant and benign thyroid patients.

Study results and caveats: As reported, TCR beta diversity in blood and tumor was significantly higher in malignant thyroid tumors than in benign nodules.

None of the patients had undergone any treatment ahead of thyroid surgery. This clone is categorized as medium-sized. Its antigen is unknown. Original analysis: A classifier for distant metastasis in papillary thyroid cancer was constructed using CDR3 differences observed across clinicopathological groups. MiXCR re-clonotyped the PCR reads for TCRdb. The V and J calls, along with clone size, are taken from TCRdb and not from the paper's own processing. The sample contains roughly 30,000 clones, roughly 4% of which appear only once. CDR1 and CDR2 (germline): SNHLY, FYNNEI. V lost 1 base to trimming and J lost 4 bases; unmatched junction nucleotides: 5. The CDR3 has 15 amino acids.

This sequence originates from a male donor with papillary thyroid cancer or a benign thyroid nodule (not recorded which). Some clones in this sample may be carry-over from other donors' samples. The chain has TRBV2 and TRBJ2-7; 9 positions match TRBD2. The sequencing input was blood. CDR3 sequence: CASSEGAGGLYEQYF. CDR3 sequence (DNA): TGTGCCAGCAGTGAAGGGGCGGGAGGGTTGTACGAGCAGTACTTC.